This is a list of T cell receptor beta chains from one sample in a study of OX40 agonist ivuxolimab in advanced cancers. This table comes from immunoSEQ multiplex PCR, and its TCRdb copy is limited to in-frame clones, with some not included. The sample holds roughly 60,000 clones; roughly 80% are singletons and the top ten take under 2%. Sequenced material: CD4+ or CD8+ T cells sorted from blood, taken in a trial of the OX40 agonist ivuxolimab. The receptors here all came from an adult with an advanced solid tumor such as melanoma, head and neck, liver or kidney cancer. Each CDR3 is given with its conserved first and last residue. D genes are given only for firm matches. A row's size may be missing; if present it is once, few, many or a size class.

J | size | V | D | CDR3 | DNA
TRBJ2-5 | - | TRBV30 | - | CAWSGVSRDTQYF | TGTGCCTGGAGTGGCGTCTCGAGGGATACGCAGTACTTC
TRBJ2-1 | few | TRBV19 | - | CASSIAHLYNEQFF | TGTGCCAGTAGTATCGCCCACTTATACAATGAGCAGTTCTTC
TRBJ2-1 | few | TRBV18 | TRBD2 | CASSPPGAGGNNEQFF | TGTGCCAGCTCACCACCCGGCGCGGGAGGGAACAATGAGCAGTTCTTC
TRBJ1-2 | few | TRBV6-5 | - | CASSYARGGSYGYTF | TGTGCCAGCAGTTACGCCCGGGGGGGTAGCTATGGCTACACCTTC
TRBJ2-3 | - | TRBV14 | - | CASSLADTQYF | TGTGCCAGCAGCCTCGCAGATACGCAGTATTTT
TRBJ1-1 | - | TRBV5-6 | TRBD1 | CASSASTGGNTEAFF | TGTGCCAGCAGCGCCTCGACAGGGGGGAACACTGAAGCTTTCTTT
TRBJ2-5 | - | TRBV18 | TRBD1 | CASSSGQGSRETQYF | TGTGCCAGCTCATCCGGACAGGGATCGAGGGAGACCCAGTACTTC
TRBJ1-2 | - | TRBV5-1 | TRBD1 | CASSSPSGTGVGGYTF | TGCGCCAGCAGCTCGCCCTCCGGGACAGGGGTGGGCGGCTACACCTTC
TRBJ1-1 | few | TRBV25-1 | - | CASSLGVDTEAFF | TGTGCCAGCAGTTTAGGCGTGGACACTGAAGCTTTCTTT
TRBJ2-1 | - | TRBV6-5 | TRBD2 | CASSYSVLAGVNEQFF | TGTGCCAGCAGTTACTCCGTACTAGCGGGAGTCAATGAGCAGTTCTTC
TRBJ1-2 | - | TRBV9 | - | CASSVGGDAGYGYTF | TGTGCCAGCAGCGTAGGCGGTGACGCCGGCTATGGCTACACCTTC
TRBJ1-4 | few | TRBV2 | - | CASSDTTNEKLFF | TGTGCCAGCAGTGACACAACTAATGAAAAACTGTTTTTT
TRBJ2-5 | - | TRBV5-1 | TRBD1 | CASSVLQGAEETQYF | TGCGCCAGCAGCGTCTTACAGGGGGCAGAAGAGACCCAGTACTTC
TRBJ2-2 | - | TRBV5-6 | - | CASSGTYPRAGELFF | TGTGCCAGCAGCGGGACCTATCCACGCGCCGGGGAGCTGTTTTTT
TRBJ1-1 | - | TRBV9 | TRBD1 | CASSTSGTGGFTEAFF | TGTGCCAGCAGCACCTCCGGGACAGGGGGCTTTACTGAAGCTTTCTTT
TRBJ1-1 | - | TRBV2 | - | CASRTDSFYTEAFF | TGTGCCAGCAGAACTGACAGTTTCTACACTGAAGCTTTCTTT
TRBJ2-1 | - | TRBV9 | TRBD2 | CASSVRGSGSGIEQFF | TGTGCCAGCAGCGTAAGGGGTAGCGGGAGCGGTATTGAGCAGTTCTTC
TRBJ2-1 | - | TRBV7-6 | - | CASSPTGYNEQFF | TGTGCCAGCAGCCCGACGGGATACAATGAGCAGTTCTTC
TRBJ2-3 | - | TRBV5-1 | TRBD2 | CASRRTSGSTDTQYF | TGCGCCAGCAGACGGACTAGCGGAAGCACAGATACGCAGTATTTT
TRBJ2-1 | - | TRBV5-4 | TRBD2 | CASSSSGRADEQFF | TGTGCCAGCAGTTCTAGCGGGAGGGCCGATGAGCAGTTCTTC
TRBJ2-3 | once | TRBV28 | - | CASSFSAGLTGTQYF | TGTGCCAGCAGTTTTTCGGCAGGGCTCACAGGTACGCAGTATTTT
TRBJ2-7 | - | TRBV19 | - | CASSMRLNSYEQYF | TGTGCCAGTAGTATGAGGCTGAACTCCTACGAGCAGTACTTC
TRBJ1-1 | once | TRBV6-1 | - | CASSETRVWTEAFF | TGTGCCAGCAGTGAAACCAGGGTTTGGACTGAAGCTTTCTTT
TRBJ2-1 | - | TRBV6-1 | - | CASSEDWREYGNEQFF | TGTGCCAGCAGTGAGGATTGGAGGGAATACGGGAATGAGCAGTTCTTC
TRBJ1-1 | - | TRBV29-1 | TRBD1 | CSGQDRADTEAFF | TGCAGCGGGCAGGACAGGGCGGACACTGAAGCTTTCTTT
TRBJ2-3 | - | TRBV6-5 | - | CASSLRGDRGDTQYF | TGTGCCAGCAGTTTAAGGGGGGACCGAGGTGATACGCAGTATTTT
TRBJ2-1 | - | TRBV14 | - | CASSQLKAAYNEQFF | TGTGCCAGCAGCCAACTTAAAGCGGCCTACAATGAGCAGTTCTTC
TRBJ2-1 | - | TRBV29-1 | TRBD1 | CSITGQGRLNEQFF | TGCAGCATAACCGGACAGGGAAGATTGAATGAGCAGTTCTTC
TRBJ2-3 | - | TRBV10-1 | - | CASSESARSTDTQYF | TGCGCCAGCAGTGAGTCCGCCAGAAGCACAGATACGCAGTATTTT
TRBJ2-2 | - | TRBV30 | TRBD2 | CAWSGEGSGGNTGELFF | TGTGCCTGGAGTGGGGAGGGTAGCGGGGGAAACACCGGGGAGCTGTTTTTT
TRBJ1-5 | - | TRBV19 | - | CASSTGSGQFYQPQHF | TGTGCCAGTAGTACCGGATCTGGACAGTTCTATCAGCCCCAGCATTTT
TRBJ2-3 | - | TRBV4-1 | - | CASSQDDGTDTQYF | TGCGCCAGCAGCCAAGACGACGGAACAGATACGCAGTATTTT
TRBJ1-1 | - | TRBV9 | - | CASSVQYREVEAFF | TGTGCCAGCAGCGTACAATACAGGGAGGTTGAAGCTTTCTTT
TRBJ1-2 | - | TRBV5-1 | - | CASSLAGDRGYGYTF | TGCGCCAGCAGCTTGGCTGGGGATAGAGGCTATGGCTACACCTTC
TRBJ1-1 | - | TRBV4-1 | - | CASSLRHLNPAEAFF | TGCGCCAGCAGCCTCCGGCACCTGAATCCGGCTGAAGCTTTCTTT
TRBJ2-2 | - | TRBV11-2 | TRBD1 | CASSLVPRGPAGELFF | TGTGCCAGCAGCTTAGTCCCCAGGGGGCCGGCCGGGGAGCTGTTTTTT
TRBJ2-1 | few | TRBV7-2 | - | CASSFGGYTYNEQFF | TGTGCCAGCAGCTTTGGGGGATACACTTACAATGAGCAGTTCTTC